Listed below are T cell receptor beta chains from one sample, sequenced in a study of OX40 agonist ivuxolimab in advanced cancers. Produced via immunoSEQ multiplex PCR; TCRdb's table is partial and in-frame only. The sample records tens of thousands of clones, 90% to 95% being singletons. The sequenced sample was CD4+ or CD8+ T cells sorted from blood, obtained in a trial of the OX40 agonist ivuxolimab. These receptors all come from an adult with an advanced solid tumor such as melanoma, head and neck, liver or kidney cancer. Each CDR3 is given with its conserved first and last residue. Fields, in order: V gene, D gene, J gene, clone size, CDR3 protein. D genes are given only for firm matches. Rows give clone size only sometimes, using once, few, many, or a class for an expanded clone.

TRBV10-3	TRBD2	TRBJ2-2	NA	CAISGAGGPSGELFF
TRBV7-6	TRBD2	TRBJ2-5	NA	CASSYNSGRAETQYF
TRBV9	NA	TRBJ2-7	NA	CASSPQWSSSEQYF
TRBV6-5	NA	TRBJ1-2	NA	CASSSQPTAFGGYTF
TRBV7-2	NA	TRBJ2-3	NA	CASSRTDTQYF
TRBV14	NA	TRBJ1-1	NA	CASSQEVLGRNTEAFF
TRBV28	NA	TRBJ1-5	NA	CASTGPDRQPQHF
TRBV28	NA	TRBJ1-2	NA	CASSGGAVENYGYTF
TRBV5-1	TRBD2	TRBJ2-2	NA	CASAGLAGTAGGELFF
TRBV19	TRBD1	TRBJ1-5	few	CASSIEGGTGGRQPQHF
TRBV4-3	TRBD2	TRBJ2-1	NA	CASSQGGSSSEQFF
TRBV5-1	NA	TRBJ2-2	few	CASRSDTGELFF
TRBV10-1	NA	TRBJ2-2	NA	CASSAQQTGELFF
TRBV19	TRBD1	TRBJ1-1	NA	CASRTTGVNTEAFF
TRBV7-8	NA	TRBJ2-3	NA	CASSFRGFGALADTQYF
TRBV6-1	TRBD2	TRBJ2-7	NA	CASSAQAGGSEQYF
TRBV25-1	NA	TRBJ1-4	NA	CASSETLSGGNEKLFF
TRBV10-2	TRBD1	TRBJ1-1	NA	CASRDPGQGRMNTEAFF
TRBV7-8	TRBD1	TRBJ2-5	NA	CASSLGMGQGYQETQYF
TRBV18	TRBD1	TRBJ1-2	once	CASSPRDSGGYTF
TRBV11-2	TRBD1	TRBJ2-7	NA	CASSSATGVVEQYF
TRBV6-1	TRBD1	TRBJ1-2	few	CASSALTGGANYGYTF
TRBV18	NA	TRBJ1-6	NA	CASSPATVNSPLHF
TRBV28	TRBD1	TRBJ1-5	NA	CASSLDRGRNNQPQHF
TRBV16	NA	TRBJ1-3	NA	CASSQGAGNTIYF
TRBV6-5	NA	TRBJ1-2	once	CASSPNRRSNYGYTF
TRBV5-1	TRBD1	TRBJ1-1	NA	CASSLAGTGNTEAFF
TRBV27	TRBD1	TRBJ2-2	NA	CASRTGETGELFF